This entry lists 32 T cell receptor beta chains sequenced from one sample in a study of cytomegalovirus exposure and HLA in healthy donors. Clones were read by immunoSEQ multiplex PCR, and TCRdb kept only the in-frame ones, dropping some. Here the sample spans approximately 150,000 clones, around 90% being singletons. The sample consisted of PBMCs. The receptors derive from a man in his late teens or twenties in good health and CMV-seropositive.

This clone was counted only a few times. CDR3 sequence: CATHRGQGAGNTIYF. The CDR3 coding sequence is TGTGCCACCCATAGGGGACAGGGGGCTGGAAACACCATATATTTT. The genes are TRBV28 and TRBJ1-3; 11 bases are shared with TRBD1. Germline V gene data show CDR1 as MDHEN and CDR2 as SYDVKM. J gave up 2 bases and V 10 bases, and 7 bases lay outside the gene matches. This CDR3 has 15 residues. The full variable domain, in which reference TRBV28 and TRBJ1-3 provide the parts outside the CDR3, is DVKVTQSSRYLVKRTGEKVFLECVQDMDHENMFWYRQDPGLGLRLIYFSYDVKMKEKGDIPEGYSVSREKKERFSLILESASTNQTSMYLCATHRGQGAGNTIYFGEGSWLTVV.

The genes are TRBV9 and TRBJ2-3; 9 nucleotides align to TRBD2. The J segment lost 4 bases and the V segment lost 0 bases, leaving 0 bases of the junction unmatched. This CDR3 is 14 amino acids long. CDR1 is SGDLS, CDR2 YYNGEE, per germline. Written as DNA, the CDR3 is TGTGCCAGCAGCGTAGGACTAGCGGCAGATACGCAGTATTTT. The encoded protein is CASSVGLAADTQYF.

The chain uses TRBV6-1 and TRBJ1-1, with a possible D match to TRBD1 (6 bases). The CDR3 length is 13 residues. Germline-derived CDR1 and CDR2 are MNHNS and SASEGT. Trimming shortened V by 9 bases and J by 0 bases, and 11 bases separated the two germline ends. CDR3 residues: CASQGRMNTEAFF. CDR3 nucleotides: TGTGCCAGTCAGGGGCGCATGAACACTGAAGCTTTCTTT.

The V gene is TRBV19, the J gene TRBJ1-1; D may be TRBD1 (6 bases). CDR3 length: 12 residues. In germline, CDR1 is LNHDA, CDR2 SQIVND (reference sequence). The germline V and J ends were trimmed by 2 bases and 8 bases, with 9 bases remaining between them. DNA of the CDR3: TGTGCCAGTAGTATATCCAGGGGAGAAGCTTTCTTT. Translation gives CASSISRGEAFF.

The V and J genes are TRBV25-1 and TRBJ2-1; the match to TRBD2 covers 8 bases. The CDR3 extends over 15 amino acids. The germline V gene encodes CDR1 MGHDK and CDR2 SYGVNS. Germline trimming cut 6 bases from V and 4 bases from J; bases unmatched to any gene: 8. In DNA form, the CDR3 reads TGTGCCAGCAGCTTAACTAGCGGCAGATACAATGAGCAGTTCTTC. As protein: CASSLTSGRYNEQFF. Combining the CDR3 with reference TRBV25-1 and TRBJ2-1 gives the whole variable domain EADIYQTPRYLVIGTGKKITLECSQTMGHDKMYWYQQDPGMELHLIHYSYGVNSTEKGDLSSESTVSRIRTEHFPLTLESARPSHTSQYLCASSLTSGRYNEQFFGPGTRLTVL.

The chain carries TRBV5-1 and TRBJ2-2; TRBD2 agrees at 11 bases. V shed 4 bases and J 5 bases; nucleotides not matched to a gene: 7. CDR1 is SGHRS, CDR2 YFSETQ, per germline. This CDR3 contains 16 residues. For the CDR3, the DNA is TGCGCCAGCAGCGTAACTAGCGGGAGCTCTACCGGGGAGCTGTTTTTT. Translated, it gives CASSVTSGSSTGELFF.

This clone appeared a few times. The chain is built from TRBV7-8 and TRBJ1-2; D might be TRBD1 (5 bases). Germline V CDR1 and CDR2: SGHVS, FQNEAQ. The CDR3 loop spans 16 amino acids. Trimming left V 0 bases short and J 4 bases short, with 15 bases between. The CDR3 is CASSLAGQSLGYGYTF. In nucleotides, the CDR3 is TGTGCCAGCAGCTTAGCGGGGCAGTCCCTAGGCTATGGCTACACCTTC.

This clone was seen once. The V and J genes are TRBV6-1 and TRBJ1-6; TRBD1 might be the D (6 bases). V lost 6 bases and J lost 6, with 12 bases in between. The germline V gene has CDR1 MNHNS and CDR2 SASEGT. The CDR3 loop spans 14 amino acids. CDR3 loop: CASRGDNSNSPLHF. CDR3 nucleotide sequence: TGTGCCAGCAGAGGGGACAACTCTAATTCACCCCTCCACTTT.

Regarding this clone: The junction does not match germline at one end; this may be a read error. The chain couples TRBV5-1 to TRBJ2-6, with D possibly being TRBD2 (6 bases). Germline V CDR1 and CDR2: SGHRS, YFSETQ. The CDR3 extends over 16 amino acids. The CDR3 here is CARSLGGGGGANVLTF. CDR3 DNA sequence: TGCGCCCGCAGCTTGGGGGGAGGCGGTGGGGCCAACGTCCTGACTTTC.

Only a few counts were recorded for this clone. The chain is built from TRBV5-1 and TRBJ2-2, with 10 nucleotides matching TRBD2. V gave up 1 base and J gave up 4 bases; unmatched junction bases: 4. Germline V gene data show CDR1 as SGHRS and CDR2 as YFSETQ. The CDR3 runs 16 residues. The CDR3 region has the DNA TGCGCCAGCAGCTTGACTAGCGGGACCCTCACCGGGGAGCTGTTTTTT. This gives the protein CASSLTSGTLTGELFF. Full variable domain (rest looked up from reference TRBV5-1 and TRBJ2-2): KAGVTQTPRYLIKTRGQQVTLSCSPISGHRSVSWYQQTPGQGLQFLFEYFSETQRNKGNFPGRFSGRQFSNSRSEMNVSTLELGDSALYLCASSLTSGTLTGELFFGEGSRLTVL.

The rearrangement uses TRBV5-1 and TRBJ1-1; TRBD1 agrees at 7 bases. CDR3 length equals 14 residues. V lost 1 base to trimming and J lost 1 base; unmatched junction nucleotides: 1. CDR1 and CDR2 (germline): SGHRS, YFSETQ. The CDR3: CASSLTGENTEAFF. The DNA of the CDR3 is TGCGCCAGCAGCTTGACAGGGGAGAACACTGAAGCTTTCTTT. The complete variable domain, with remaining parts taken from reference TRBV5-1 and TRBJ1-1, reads KAGVTQTPRYLIKTRGQQVTLSCSPISGHRSVSWYQQTPGQGLQFLFEYFSETQRNKGNFPGRFSGRQFSNSRSEMNVSTLELGDSALYLCASSLTGENTEAFFGQGTRLTVV.

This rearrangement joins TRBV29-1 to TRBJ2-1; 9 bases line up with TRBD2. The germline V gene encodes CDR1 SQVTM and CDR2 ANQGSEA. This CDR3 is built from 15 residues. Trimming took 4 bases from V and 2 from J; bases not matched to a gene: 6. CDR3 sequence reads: CSVVPTSGAYNEQFF. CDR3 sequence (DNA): TGCAGCGTTGTCCCGACTAGCGGAGCCTACAATGAGCAGTTCTTC.

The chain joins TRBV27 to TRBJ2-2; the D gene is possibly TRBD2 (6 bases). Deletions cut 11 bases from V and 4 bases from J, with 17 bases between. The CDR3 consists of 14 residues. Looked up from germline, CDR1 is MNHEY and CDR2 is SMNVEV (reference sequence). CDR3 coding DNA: TGTGCCTCTTACGGGGAGGTGAGCACCGGGGAGCTGTTTTTT. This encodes CASYGEVSTGELFF.

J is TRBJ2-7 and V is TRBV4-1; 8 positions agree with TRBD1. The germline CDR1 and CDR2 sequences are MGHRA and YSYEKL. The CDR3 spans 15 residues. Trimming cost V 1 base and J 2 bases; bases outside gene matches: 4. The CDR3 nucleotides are TGCGCCAGCAGCCAAGCCCAGGGACAGGCCTACGAGCAGTACTTC. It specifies CASSQAQGQAYEQYF.

The CDR3 nucleotides read TGCAGCGCCACGCGGGGTGTTAACACTGAAGCTTTCTTT. Translation: CSATRGVNTEAFF. V usage is TRBV29-1 and J usage is TRBJ1-1, with D unclear. Trimming pared 7 bases from V and 2 bases from J, leaving 14 bases between. The CDR3 runs 13 residues. Germline V gene lookup returns CDR1 SQVTM and CDR2 ANQGSEA.

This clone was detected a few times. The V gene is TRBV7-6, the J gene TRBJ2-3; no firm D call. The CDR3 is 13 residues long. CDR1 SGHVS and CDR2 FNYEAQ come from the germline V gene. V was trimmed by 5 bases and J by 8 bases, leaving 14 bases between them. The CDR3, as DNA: TGTGCCAGCAGCCACCCCCGCTACGTTACGCAGTATTTT. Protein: CASSHPRYVTQYF.

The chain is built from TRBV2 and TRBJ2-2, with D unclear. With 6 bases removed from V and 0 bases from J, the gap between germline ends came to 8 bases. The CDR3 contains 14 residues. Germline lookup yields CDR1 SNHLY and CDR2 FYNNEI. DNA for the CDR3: TGTGCCAGCAGCTACCGCCCGAACACCGGGGAGCTGTTTTTT. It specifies CASSYRPNTGELFF.

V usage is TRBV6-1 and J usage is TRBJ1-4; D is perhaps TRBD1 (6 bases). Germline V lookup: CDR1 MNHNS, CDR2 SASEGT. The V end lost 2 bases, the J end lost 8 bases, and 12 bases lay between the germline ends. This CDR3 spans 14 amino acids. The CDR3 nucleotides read TGTGCCAGCAGTGAACCAACAGGGAGCGAAAAACTGTTTTTT. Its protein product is CASSEPTGSEKLFF.

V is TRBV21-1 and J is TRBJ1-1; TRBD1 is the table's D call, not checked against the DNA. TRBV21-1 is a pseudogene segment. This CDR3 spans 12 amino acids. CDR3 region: CAGIQANTEAFF. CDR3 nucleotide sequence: TGTGCCGGAATACAGGCGAACACTGAAGCTTTCTTT.

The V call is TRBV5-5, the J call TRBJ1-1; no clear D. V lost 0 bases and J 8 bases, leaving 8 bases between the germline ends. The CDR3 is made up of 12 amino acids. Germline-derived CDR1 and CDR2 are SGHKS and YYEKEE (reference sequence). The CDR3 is CASSLAPREAFF. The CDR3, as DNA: TGTGCCAGCAGCTTGGCACCCCGGGAAGCTTTCTTT. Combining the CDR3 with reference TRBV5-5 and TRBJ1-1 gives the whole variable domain DAGVTQSPTHLIKTRGQQVTLRCSPISGHKSVSWYQQVLGQGPQFIFQYYEKEERGRGNFPDRFSARQFPNYSSELNVNALLLGDSALYLCASSLAPREAFFGQGTRLTVV.

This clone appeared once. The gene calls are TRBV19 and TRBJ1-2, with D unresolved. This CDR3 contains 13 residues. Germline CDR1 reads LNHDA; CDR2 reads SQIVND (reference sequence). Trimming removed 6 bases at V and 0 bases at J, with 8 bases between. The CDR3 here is CASRFRPNYGYTF. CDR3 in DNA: TGTGCCAGTAGATTCAGGCCTAACTATGGCTACACCTTC.

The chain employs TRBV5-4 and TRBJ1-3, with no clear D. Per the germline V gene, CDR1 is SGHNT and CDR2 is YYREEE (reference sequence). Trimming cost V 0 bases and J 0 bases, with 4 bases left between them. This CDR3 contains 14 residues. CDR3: CASSLAFSGNTIYF. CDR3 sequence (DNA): TGTGCCAGCAGCTTGGCCTTCTCTGGAAACACCATATATTTT.

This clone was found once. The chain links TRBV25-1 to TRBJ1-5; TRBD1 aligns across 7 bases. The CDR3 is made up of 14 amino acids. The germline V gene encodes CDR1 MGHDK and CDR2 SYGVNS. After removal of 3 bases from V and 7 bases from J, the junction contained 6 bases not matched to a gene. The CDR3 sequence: CASSETGQGQPQHF. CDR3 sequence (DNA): TGTGCCAGCAGTGAGACAGGGCAGGGGCAGCCCCAGCATTTT.

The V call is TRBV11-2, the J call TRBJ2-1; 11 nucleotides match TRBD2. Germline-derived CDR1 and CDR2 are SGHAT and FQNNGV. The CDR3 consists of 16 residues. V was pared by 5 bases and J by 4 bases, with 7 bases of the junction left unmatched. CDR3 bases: TGTGCCAGCAGCCGAACCGGGACTAGCGGATACAATGAGCAGTTCTTC. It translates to CASSRTGTSGYNEQFF. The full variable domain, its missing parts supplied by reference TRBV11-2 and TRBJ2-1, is EAGVAQSPRYKIIEKRQSVAFWCNPISGHATLYWYQQILGQGPKLLIQFQNNGVVDDSQLPKDRFSAERLKGVDSTLKIQPAKLEDSAVYLCASSRTGTSGYNEQFFGPGTRLTVL.

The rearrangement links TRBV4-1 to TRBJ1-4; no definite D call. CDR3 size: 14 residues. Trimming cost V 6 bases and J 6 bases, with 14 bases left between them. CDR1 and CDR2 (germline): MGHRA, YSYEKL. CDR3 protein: CASSPRSVDEKLFF. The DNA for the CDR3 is TGCGCCAGCAGTCCGAGGTCGGTAGATGAAAAACTGTTTTTT.

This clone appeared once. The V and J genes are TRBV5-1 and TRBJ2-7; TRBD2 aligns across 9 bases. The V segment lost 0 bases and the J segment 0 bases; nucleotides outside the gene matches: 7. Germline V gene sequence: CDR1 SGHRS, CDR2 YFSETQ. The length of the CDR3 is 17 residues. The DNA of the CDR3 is TGCGCCAGCAGCTTGGGAGAAGCGGGGGGAAGCTCCTACGAGCAGTACTTC. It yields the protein CASSLGEAGGSSYEQYF.

The CDR3 reads CASSIRAGDSQFF. DNA for the CDR3: TGTGCCAGTAGTATAAGGGCAGGGGATTCGCAGTTCTTC. This sequence joins TRBV19 and TRBJ2-1; D is perhaps TRBD1 (6 bases). Germline V gives CDR1 LNHDA, CDR2 SQIVND (reference sequence). Trimming cost V 2 bases and J 12 bases, with 14 bases left between them. This CDR3 has 13 residues.

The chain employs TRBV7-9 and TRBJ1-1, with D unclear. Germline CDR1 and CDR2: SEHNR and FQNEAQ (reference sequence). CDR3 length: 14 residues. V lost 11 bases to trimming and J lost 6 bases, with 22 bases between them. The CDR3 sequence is CASQTREGGSEAFF. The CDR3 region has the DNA TGTGCCTCCCAAACTAGGGAGGGAGGCTCTGAAGCTTTCTTT.

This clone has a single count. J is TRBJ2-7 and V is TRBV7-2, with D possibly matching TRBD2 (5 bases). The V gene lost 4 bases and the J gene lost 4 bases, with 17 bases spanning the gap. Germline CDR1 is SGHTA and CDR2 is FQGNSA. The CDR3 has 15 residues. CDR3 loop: CASSSVVSALYEQYF. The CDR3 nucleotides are TGTGCCAGCAGCTCCGTGGTTAGCGCCCTTTACGAGCAGTACTTC.

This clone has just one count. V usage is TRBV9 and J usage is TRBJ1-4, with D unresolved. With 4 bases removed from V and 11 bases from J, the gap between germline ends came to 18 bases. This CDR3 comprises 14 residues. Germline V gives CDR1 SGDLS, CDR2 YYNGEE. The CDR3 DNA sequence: TGTGCCAGCAGCTTCGGTGGAGGGTTAGACAAACTGTTTTTT. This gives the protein CASSFGGGLDKLFF. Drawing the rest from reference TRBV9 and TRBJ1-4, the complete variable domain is DSGVTQTPKHLITATGQRVTLRCSPRSGDLSVYWYQQSLDQGLQFLIQYYNGEERAKGNILERFSAQQFPDLHSELNLSSLELGDSALYFCASSFGGGLDKLFFGSGTQLSVL.

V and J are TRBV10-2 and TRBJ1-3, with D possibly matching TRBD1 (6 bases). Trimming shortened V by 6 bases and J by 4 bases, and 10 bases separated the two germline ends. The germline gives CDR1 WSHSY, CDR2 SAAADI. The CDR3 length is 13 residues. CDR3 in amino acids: CASREGGGNTIYF. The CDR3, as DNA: TGCGCCAGCAGGGAGGGGGGCGGAAACACCATATATTTT.

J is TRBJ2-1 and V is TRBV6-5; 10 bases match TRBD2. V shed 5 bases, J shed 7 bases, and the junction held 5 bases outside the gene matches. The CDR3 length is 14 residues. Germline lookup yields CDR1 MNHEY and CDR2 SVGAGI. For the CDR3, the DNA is TGTGCCAGCAGTCAAGCGGGAGGGCCAAATGAGCAGTTCTTC. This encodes CASSQAGGPNEQFF.